These T cell receptor beta chains were read from a single sample in a study of metastatic and nonmetastatic thyroid tumors. Through MiXCR, TCRdb re-clonotyped the PCR reads. The sample yields almost 85,000 clones, around 12% seen once. Sequenced input: tumor tissue. These receptors were collected from a female donor with papillary thyroid cancer or a benign thyroid nodule (not recorded which). Some clones in this sample may be carry-over from other donors' samples. CDR3s include the opening cysteine and the closing phenylalanine or tryptophan. The order of the fields is CDR3 DNA, CDR3 protein, clone size, J gene, V gene, D gene. The D gene is left open where the match is weak. Not all rows give a size; the values are once, few, many and, for expanded clones, a class.

DNA: TGTGCCGTTGGGACGAACACCGGGGAGCTGTTTTTT
CDR3: CAVGTNTGELFF
size: many
J: TRBJ2-2
V: TRBV6-1
D: -

DNA: TGTGCCAGCAGCTTGGACGGACAGGGGATTAATGAAAAACTGTTTTTT
CDR3: CASSLDGQGINEKLFF
size: many
J: TRBJ1-4
V: TRBV7-9
D: TRBD1

DNA: TGTGCCAGCAGCTCCGAAGCGGGGGGACCCTACGAGCAGTACTTC
CDR3: CASSSEAGGPYEQYF
size: medium-sized
J: TRBJ2-7
V: TRBV11-2
D: TRBD2

DNA: TGCAGTGCTAGCGGCATCAATATCTACGAGCAGTACTTC
CDR3: CSASGINIYEQYF
size: many
J: TRBJ2-7
V: TRBV20-1
D: -

DNA: TGTGCCAGCTCAGCGACGGTCTCTGGGGCCAACGTCCTGACTTTC
CDR3: CASSATVSGANVLTF
size: many
J: TRBJ2-6
V: TRBV18
D: -

DNA: TGTGCCAGCAGTGAAGGAGAGGGCAGGAGGCACACCGGTGAGCTGTTTTTT
CDR3: CASSEGEGRRHTGELFF
size: -
J: TRBJ2-2
V: TRBV6-1
D: -

DNA: TGTGCCAGCAATGGTCGGACGAACGCCGGGGAGCTGTTTTTT
CDR3: CASNGRTNAGELFF
size: -
J: TRBJ2-2
V: TRBV2
D: -

DNA: TGCAGCGTTGAAGATCGGACCAAGTCAGGCTACGAGCAGTACTTC
CDR3: CSVEDRTKSGYEQYF
size: many
J: TRBJ2-7
V: TRBV29-1
D: -

DNA: TGTGCCAGCAGTTGGTGGGGGAGCCAATACAATGAGCAGTTCTTC
CDR3: CASSWWGSQYNEQFF
size: many
J: TRBJ2-1
V: TRBV6-2/TRBV6-3
D: -

DNA: TGTGCCAGCAGTTTCGACAGGGGGCTCGATGGCTACACCTTC
CDR3: CASSFDRGLDGYTF
size: many
J: TRBJ1-2
V: TRBV6-1
D: TRBD1

DNA: TGTGCCATAAGGAGCTATAGTGAGCAGTTCTTC
CDR3: CAIRSYSEQFF
size: many
J: TRBJ2-1
V: TRBV7-8
D: -

DNA: TGTGCCAGCAGCCAGGGGGTTTGGCAGCCCCAGCATTTT
CDR3: CASSQGVWQPQHF
size: -
J: TRBJ1-5
V: TRBV3-1
D: -

DNA: TGCAGTGCCTCAGGGACCTTGAACACTGAAGCTTTCTTT
CDR3: CSASGTLNTEAFF
size: many
J: TRBJ1-1
V: TRBV20-1
D: -

DNA: TGTGCCAGCTCACGTGTCAAGGATGTACTAGTGGAGGCCTATGGCTACACCTTC
CDR3: CASSRVKDVLVEAYGYTF
size: many
J: TRBJ1-2
V: TRBV18
D: -

DNA: TGTGCCAGCAGCCCCCCCGACAGGGCCACCGGGGAGCTGTTTTTT
CDR3: CASSPPDRATGELFF
size: many
J: TRBJ2-2
V: TRBV13
D: TRBD1

DNA: TGTGCCAGCAGCCGGGTTTTTTTAGAGGGAGGAGATACGCAGTATTTT
CDR3: CASSRVFLEGGDTQYF
size: many
J: TRBJ2-3
V: TRBV12-3/TRBV12-4
D: -

DNA: TGTGCCAGCAGCCAAGAGGCCACCTTGGGAGGCTACACCTTC
CDR3: CASSQEATLGGYTF
size: many
J: TRBJ1-2
V: TRBV14
D: -

DNA: TGCGCCAGCAGTGTGGGGCAGGTTGGTAACGAGCAGTACTTC
CDR3: CASSVGQVGNEQYF
size: many
J: TRBJ2-7
V: TRBV10-1
D: -

DNA: TGTGCCAGCAGCTTTATGGTTAACACTGAAGCTTTCTTT
CDR3: CASSFMVNTEAFF
size: -
J: TRBJ1-1
V: TRBV7-8
D: -

DNA: TGTGCCAGCATACCCATCCCGGGACAGTGTGTATACGAGCAGTACTTC
CDR3: CASIPIPGQCVYEQYF
size: -
J: TRBJ2-7
V: TRBV6-1
D: TRBD1

DNA: TGTGCCAGCAGTACCGGGACTAGCGGGATAACAGATACGCAGTATTTT
CDR3: CASSTGTSGITDTQYF
size: many
J: TRBJ2-3
V: TRBV9
D: TRBD2

DNA: TGTGCCAGCTCCGGACTAGCGGGAGTTGGCAATGAGCAGTTCTTC
CDR3: CASSGLAGVGNEQFF
size: many
J: TRBJ2-1
V: TRBV6-1
D: TRBD2

DNA: TGTGCCAGCAGCCAAGCAAACACCATATATTTT
CDR3: CASSQANTIYF
size: many
J: TRBJ1-3
V: TRBV14
D: -

DNA: TGTGCCAGCAGCCAAGACGACGAGCAGTACTTC
CDR3: CASSQDDEQYF
size: many
J: TRBJ2-7
V: TRBV3-1
D: -

DNA: TGTGCCAGCAGAGAACAGGGATCTCTTACCTATGGCTACACCTTC
CDR3: CASREQGSLTYGYTF
size: many
J: TRBJ1-2
V: TRBV6-1
D: -

DNA: TGTGCCAGCAGTTTAGTATTAGGTGGCGGCTACACCTTC
CDR3: CASSLVLGGGYTF
size: many
J: TRBJ1-2
V: TRBV27
D: -

DNA: TGTGCCAGCCGATGGGAGGTCTACGAGCAGTACTTC
CDR3: CASRWEVYEQYF
size: -
J: TRBJ2-7
V: TRBV2
D: -

DNA: TGCAGTGCTACCCCCAAGCCCTACGAGCAGTACTTC
CDR3: CSATPKPYEQYF
size: many
J: TRBJ2-7
V: TRBV20-1
D: -

DNA: TGTGCCAGCAGATCGCCGGGACAGAGTAATGAAAAACTGTTTTTT
CDR3: CASRSPGQSNEKLFF
size: many
J: TRBJ1-4
V: TRBV2
D: TRBD1

DNA: TGTGCCTCAAGGACTAGCGGGAGATGGGGCAATGAGCAGTTCTTC
CDR3: CASRTSGRWGNEQFF
size: many
J: TRBJ2-1
V: TRBV11-1
D: TRBD2

DNA: TGTGCCAGCAGCTTAGGGGGTCTGGGGTCTGTCTACACCTTC
CDR3: CASSLGGLGSVYTF
size: -
J: TRBJ1-2
V: TRBV7-8
D: -

DNA: TGCGCCAGCAGCTCACTTGGTGGGGCATCTGGAAACACCATATATTTT
CDR3: CASSSLGGASGNTIYF
size: many
J: TRBJ1-3
V: TRBV4-1
D: -

DNA: TGTGCCAGCAAAAGTGGGAGTGGGCTCTACGAGCAGTACTTC
CDR3: CASKSGSGLYEQYF
size: many
J: TRBJ2-7
V: TRBV11-3
D: -

DNA: TGTGCTAGTGGCCCCGGTGGTAGCGGGAGGGTGGCAGATACGCAGTATTTT
CDR3: CASGPGGSGRVADTQYF
size: many
J: TRBJ2-3
V: TRBV12-5
D: TRBD2

DNA: TGCGCCAGCAGCTTCGGCCGGAGCACCGGGGAGCTGTTTTTT
CDR3: CASSFGRSTGELFF
size: many
J: TRBJ2-2
V: TRBV5-1
D: -

DNA: TGTGCCAGCAGTTTATGCCGACTTTTTTTGTGCGCGGGCTACACCTTC
CDR3: CASSLCRLFLCAGYTF
size: few
J: TRBJ1-2
V: TRBV28
D: -

DNA: TGTGCCAGCAGTGTAGATAGGGTCTCGGAACTCCGCTTT
CDR3: CASSVDRVSELRF
size: -
J: TRBJ1-6
V: TRBV2
D: -

DNA: TGTGCCAGCAGTGTGGCGGGGCCCACTGAAGCTTTCTTT
CDR3: CASSVAGPTEAFF
size: few
J: TRBJ1-1
V: TRBV2
D: -

DNA: TGTGCCAGCAGTGATCGACCGGTTCAGCCCCAGCATTTT
CDR3: CASSDRPVQPQHF
size: many
J: TRBJ1-5
V: TRBV3-1
D: -

DNA: TGCAGTGCTCTACCCTTCAATGAGCAGTTCTTC
CDR3: CSALPFNEQFF
size: many
J: TRBJ2-1
V: TRBV20-1
D: -

DNA: TGTGCCAGCAGTTACGGGACGGCGAACACTGAAGCTTTCTTT
CDR3: CASSYGTANTEAFF
size: many
J: TRBJ1-1
V: TRBV6-6
D: -

DNA: TGCAGTGCTAGAGATCCCACAGGGGATAGTAGCAATCAGCCCCAGCATTTT
CDR3: CSARDPTGDSSNQPQHF
size: many
J: TRBJ1-5
V: TRBV20-1
D: TRBD1

DNA: TGTGCCAGTAGTATAGTAGGCGGGAACACCGGGGAGCTGTTTTTT
CDR3: CASSIVGGNTGELFF
size: many
J: TRBJ2-2
V: TRBV19
D: -

DNA: TGCGCCAGCAGCTTGGCCGGGGCCCAGGGGGATGAGCAGTTCTTC
CDR3: CASSLAGAQGDEQFF
size: many
J: TRBJ2-1
V: TRBV5-1
D: TRBD1

DNA: TGTGCCAGCAGCGTAGAACAGGGGGCGCACACCGGGGAGCTGTTTTTT
CDR3: CASSVEQGAHTGELFF
size: many
J: TRBJ2-2
V: TRBV11-1
D: TRBD1

DNA: TGTGCCAGCACCCCAGGACCTTCGGGGGAAAAACTGTTTTTT
CDR3: CASTPGPSGEKLFF
size: few
J: TRBJ1-4
V: TRBV7-9
D: -

DNA: TGTGCCAGCAGGAGCGGGAACTCCTACAATGAGCAGTTCTTC
CDR3: CASRSGNSYNEQFF
size: few
J: TRBJ2-1
V: TRBV6-1
D: TRBD2

DNA: TGTGCCAGCAGTAGATCGCCGGGACTAGCGGGAGTGTCGAGCTCCTACAATGAGCAGTTCTTC
CDR3: CASSRSPGLAGVSSSYNEQFF
size: -
J: TRBJ2-1
V: TRBV11-2
D: TRBD2

DNA: TGTGCCAGCAGCGTAGCTCCGGGAGGGCGGAATGAGCAGTTCTTC
CDR3: CASSVAPGGRNEQFF
size: many
J: TRBJ2-1
V: TRBV9
D: TRBD2

DNA: TGTGCCAGCAGGGGGCAGGTGAGCACTGAAGCTTTCTTT
CDR3: CASRGQVSTEAFF
size: many
J: TRBJ1-1
V: TRBV2
D: -